Presented here are 7 T cell receptor beta chains from one specimen sequenced in a study of T-cell memory formation after mild COVID-19 (dated by TCRdb to 2020 to 2023). Libraries were prepared through 5' RACE. TCRdb names Illumina NovaSeq 6000 as the instrument used. TCRdb trimmed the raw reads at Q25, called clones with MiXCR and kept productive beta chains. Rows are combined by CDR3 protein, so each entry shows the most common genes and DNA. Present in this sample are about half a million distinct CDR3 sequences, around a sixth of which were seen just once. More than 9% of the sample is in the top ten clones. The material sequenced was PBMCs or a T cell subset sorted from them (not recorded which). The receptors stem from an adult woman who had mild COVID-19 (a few samples of this study predate the infection). The sample titles of this study are shuffled in the database, so cell type and time point are left out; the donor was told from shared clones.

In this sample, this clonotype turned up a few times. V usage is TRBV18 and J usage is TRBJ2-3; D not resolved. With 3 bases removed from V and 6 bases from J, the gap between germline ends came to 13 bases. This CDR3 has 14 amino acids. From germline, CDR1 is KGHSH and CDR2 LQKENI. The CDR3 DNA sequence: TGTGCCAGCTCACCCCTGGGTGTAAGGGATACGCAGTATTTT. It is translated as CASSPLGVRDTQYF.

This clonotype was counted a few times. CDR3 in amino acids: CSVARLAGYNEQFF. As DNA, the CDR3 is TGCAGCGTTGCCCGGCTAGCGGGATACAATGAGCAGTTCTTC. This chain joins TRBV29-1 and TRBJ2-1; the match to TRBD2 covers 9 bases. V shed 4 bases and J 4 bases; nucleotides not matched to a gene: 5. The CDR3 runs to 14 residues. Germline V gene lookup returns CDR1 SQVTM and CDR2 ANQGSEA.

This clonotype was seen a few times. V gene TRBV2 combines with J gene TRBJ2-1; 7 nucleotides line up with TRBD2. CDR1 is SNHLY, CDR2 FYNNEI, per germline. This CDR3 is built from 15 residues. Losses at the gene ends were 0 bases for V and 1 base for J; bases not matched to a gene: 0. CDR3 residues: CASSEASGSYNEQFF. In DNA form, the CDR3 reads TGTGCCAGCAGTGAAGCTAGCGGGTCCTACAATGAGCAGTTCTTC.

The chain links TRBV4-3 to TRBJ2-1, with D hard to call. Germline CDR1 reads LGHNA; CDR2 reads YSLEER. The CDR3 sequence is 13 residues long. Trimming cost V 0 bases and J 7 bases, with 7 bases left between them. In DNA form, the CDR3 reads TGCGCCAGCAGCCAAGATTCAAGTAATGAGCAGTTCTTC. Translation: CASSQDSSNEQFF.

The V gene is TRBV6-6, the J gene TRBJ2-1; D call uncertain. The V gene lost 8 bases and the J gene lost 2 bases, with 10 bases spanning the gap. This CDR3 has 13 residues. Germline CDR1 reads MNHNY; CDR2 reads SVGAGI (reference sequence). CDR3 in DNA: TGTGCCAGCCAAGGGCGGACCTACAATGAGCAGTTCTTC. Translating it yields CASQGRTYNEQFF.

The chain couples TRBV4-1 to TRBJ2-7; TRBD2 might be the D (6 bases). V lost 4 bases to trimming and J lost 7 bases, with 14 bases between them. Germline-derived CDR1 and CDR2 are MGHRA and YSYEKL. This CDR3 is 13 amino acids long. This chain's CDR3 is CASSRLGGVEQYF. In nucleotides, the CDR3 is TGCGCCAGCAGCCGCCTAGGAGGGGTAGAGCAGTACTTC.

This sequence joins TRBV5-4 and TRBJ1-1; possibly TRBD1 for D (6 bases). This CDR3 region has 16 residues. The V and J ends lost 0 bases and 5 bases respectively, with 17 bases between them. From germline, CDR1 is SGHNT and CDR2 YYREEE (reference sequence). The CDR3 DNA reads as TGTGCCAGCAGCTTGGGATCGTGGGGGGCCGAGACTGAAGCTTTCTTT. Its protein is CASSLGSWGAETEAFF. The full variable domain, its missing parts supplied by reference TRBV5-4 and TRBJ1-1, is ETGVTQSPTHLIKTRGQQVTLRCSSQSGHNTVSWYQQALGQGPQFIFQYYREEENGRGNFPPRFSGLQFPNYSSELNVNALELDDSALYLCASSLGSWGAETEAFFGQGTRLTVV.